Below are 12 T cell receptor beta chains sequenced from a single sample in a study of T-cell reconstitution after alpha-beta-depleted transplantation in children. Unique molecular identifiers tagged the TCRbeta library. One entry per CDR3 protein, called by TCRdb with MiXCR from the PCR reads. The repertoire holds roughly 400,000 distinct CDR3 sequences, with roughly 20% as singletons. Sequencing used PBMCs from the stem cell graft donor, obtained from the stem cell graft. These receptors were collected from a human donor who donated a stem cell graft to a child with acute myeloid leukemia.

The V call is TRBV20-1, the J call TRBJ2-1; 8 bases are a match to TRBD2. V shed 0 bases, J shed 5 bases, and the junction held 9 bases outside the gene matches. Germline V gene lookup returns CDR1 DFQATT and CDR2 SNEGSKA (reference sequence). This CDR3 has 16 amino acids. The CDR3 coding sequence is TGCAGTGCTAGAGATCTCCGGGAGGGGTACCACAATGAGCAGTTCTTC. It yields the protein CSARDLREGYHNEQFF.

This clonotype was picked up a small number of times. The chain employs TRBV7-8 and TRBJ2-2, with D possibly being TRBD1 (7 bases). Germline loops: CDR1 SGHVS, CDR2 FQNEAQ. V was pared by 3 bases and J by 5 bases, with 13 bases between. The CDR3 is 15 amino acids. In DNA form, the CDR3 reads TGTGCCAGCAGCTTCAGGGGGGAGAGGACCGGGGAGCTGTTTTTT. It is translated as CASSFRGERTGELFF.

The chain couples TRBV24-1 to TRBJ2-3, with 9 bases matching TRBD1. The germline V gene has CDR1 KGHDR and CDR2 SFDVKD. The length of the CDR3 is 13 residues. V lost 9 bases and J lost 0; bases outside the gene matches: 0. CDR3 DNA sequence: TGTGCCACCGGGACAGGGAGCACAGATACGCAGTATTTT. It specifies CATGTGSTDTQYF.

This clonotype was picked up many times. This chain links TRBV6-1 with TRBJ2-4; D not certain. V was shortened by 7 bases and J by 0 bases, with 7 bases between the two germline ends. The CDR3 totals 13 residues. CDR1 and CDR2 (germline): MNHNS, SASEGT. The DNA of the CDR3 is TGTGCCAGCAAGAGGACAGCCAAAAACATTCAGTACTTC. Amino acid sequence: CASKRTAKNIQYF.

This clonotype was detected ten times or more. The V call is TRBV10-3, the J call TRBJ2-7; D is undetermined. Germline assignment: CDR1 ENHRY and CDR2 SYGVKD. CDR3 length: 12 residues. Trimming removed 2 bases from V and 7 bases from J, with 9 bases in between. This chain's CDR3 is CAISEATQEQYF. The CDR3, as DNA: TGTGCCATCAGTGAGGCTACGCAAGAGCAGTACTTC.

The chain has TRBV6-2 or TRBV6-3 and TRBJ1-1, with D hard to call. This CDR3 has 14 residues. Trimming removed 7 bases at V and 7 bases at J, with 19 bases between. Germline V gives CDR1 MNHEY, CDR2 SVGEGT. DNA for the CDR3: TGTGCCAGCATCAGGAGTAGTTCGGGCAATGAAGCTTTCTTT. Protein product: CASIRSSSGNEAFF.

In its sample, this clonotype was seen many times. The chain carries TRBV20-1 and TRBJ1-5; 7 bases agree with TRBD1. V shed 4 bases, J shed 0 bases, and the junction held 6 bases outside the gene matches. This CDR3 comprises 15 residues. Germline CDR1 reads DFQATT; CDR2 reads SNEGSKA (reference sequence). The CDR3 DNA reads TGCAGTGCTACAGTGGGACAGTATAGCAATCAGCCCCAGCATTTT. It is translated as CSATVGQYSNQPQHF.

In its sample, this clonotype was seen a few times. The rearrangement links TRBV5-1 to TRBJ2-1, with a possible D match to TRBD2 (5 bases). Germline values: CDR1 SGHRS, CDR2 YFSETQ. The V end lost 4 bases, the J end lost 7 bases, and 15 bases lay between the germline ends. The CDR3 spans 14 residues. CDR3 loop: CASSTPPLVNEQFF. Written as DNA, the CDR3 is TGCGCCAGCAGCACGCCACCACTAGTAAATGAGCAGTTCTTC. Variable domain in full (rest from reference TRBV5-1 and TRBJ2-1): KAGVTQTPRYLIKTRGQQVTLSCSPISGHRSVSWYQQTPGQGLQFLFEYFSETQRNKGNFPGRFSGRQFSNSRSEMNVSTLELGDSALYLCASSTPPLVNEQFFGPGTRLTVL.

CDR3 region: CSVEVQKNTEAFF. The CDR3 DNA reads as TGCAGCGTGGAGGTCCAGAAAAACACTGAAGCTTTCTTT. This sequence joins TRBV29-1 and TRBJ1-1; D unresolved. The V end lost 6 bases, the J end lost 2 bases, and 13 bases lay between the germline ends. The germline V gene encodes CDR1 SQVTM and CDR2 ANQGSEA. This CDR3 region has 13 residues. Full variable domain (rest looked up from reference TRBV29-1 and TRBJ1-1): SAVISQKPSRDICQRGTSLTIQCQVDSQVTMMFWYRQQPGQSLTLIATANQGSEATYESGFVIDKFPISRPNLTFSTLTVSNMSPEDSSIYLCSVEVQKNTEAFFGQGTRLTVV.

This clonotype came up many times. CDR3 in DNA: TGCAGTGCTAGAGGATTCGGGGTTGCGGGCTACACCTTC. It translates to CSARGFGVAGYTF. The chain has TRBV20-1 and TRBJ1-2, with D unclear. Germline-derived CDR1 and CDR2 are DFQATT and SNEGSKA (reference sequence). Trimming cost V 1 base and J 8 bases, with 14 bases left between them. The CDR3 contains 13 residues.

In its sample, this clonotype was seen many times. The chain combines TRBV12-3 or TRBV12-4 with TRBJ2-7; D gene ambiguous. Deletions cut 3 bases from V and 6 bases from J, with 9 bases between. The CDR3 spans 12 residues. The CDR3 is CASSLGPPEQYF. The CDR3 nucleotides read TGTGCCAGCAGTTTGGGTCCCCCCGAGCAGTACTTC.

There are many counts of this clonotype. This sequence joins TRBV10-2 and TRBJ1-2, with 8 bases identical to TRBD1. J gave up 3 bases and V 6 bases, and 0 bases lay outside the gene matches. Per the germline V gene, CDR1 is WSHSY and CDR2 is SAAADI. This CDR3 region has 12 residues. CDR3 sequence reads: CASRQGDYGYTF. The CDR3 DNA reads TGCGCCAGCAGACAGGGGGACTATGGCTACACCTTC.